The clone carrying this TCR beta chain has more than one count but fewer than ten. This sample is drawn from a study of blood T cell repertoires in COVID-19. This CDR3 comprises 16 residues. From germline, CDR1 is SGHNT and CDR2 YYREEE (reference sequence). V shed 4 bases and J 0 bases; nucleotides not matched to a gene: 7. TCRdb's copy holds only in-frame clones and misses some; the assay was immunoSEQ multiplex PCR. The repertoire holds 180,000 or so clones, with 75% to 90% as singletons. Enrollees, about 18 to 89 years old, lived in approximately 24 US areas. Cohort 3 donors were reported recovered after two negative PCRs, clearance, or symptom resolution.

The chain recombines TRBV5-4 with TRBJ1-1; 9 nucleotides agree with TRBD1. The clonotype originates from a woman aged 18-29 years who had recovered from COVID-19. Sequencing input: PBMCs or T cells enriched from blood (not recorded which). The CDR3, as DNA: TGTGCCAGCAGCCCGACAGGGGGAAGCATGAACACTGAAGCTTTCTTT. It encodes CASSPTGGSMNTEAFF. The full variable domain, its missing parts supplied by reference TRBV5-4 and TRBJ1-1, is ETGVTQSPTHLIKTRGQQVTLRCSSQSGHNTVSWYQQALGQGPQFIFQYYREEENGRGNFPPRFSGLQFPNYSSELNVNALELDDSALYLCASSPTGGSMNTEAFFGQGTRLTVV.